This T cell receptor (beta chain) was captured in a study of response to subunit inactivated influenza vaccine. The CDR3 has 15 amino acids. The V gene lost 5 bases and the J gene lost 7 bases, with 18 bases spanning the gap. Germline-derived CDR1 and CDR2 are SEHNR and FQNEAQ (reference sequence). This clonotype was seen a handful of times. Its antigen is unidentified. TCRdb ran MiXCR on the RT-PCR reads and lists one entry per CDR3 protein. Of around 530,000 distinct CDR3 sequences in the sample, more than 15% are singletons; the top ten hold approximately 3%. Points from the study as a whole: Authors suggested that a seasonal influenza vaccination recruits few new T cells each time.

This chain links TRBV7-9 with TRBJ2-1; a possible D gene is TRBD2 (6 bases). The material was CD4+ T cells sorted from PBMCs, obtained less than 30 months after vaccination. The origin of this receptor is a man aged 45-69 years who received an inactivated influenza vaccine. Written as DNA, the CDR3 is TGTGCCAGCAGCACGGGACTCCCTGGGATGAATGAGCAGTTCTTC. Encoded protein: CASSTGLPGMNEQFF.